Listed below are T cell receptor beta chains from one sample, sequenced in a study of control samples from healthy donors and cancer patients. Data came from immunoSEQ multiplex PCR; TCRdb stores just in-frame clones and leaves some out. The sample contains 85,000 to 100,000 clones, 85% to 95% of which appear only once. Input material: blood. Source of these receptors: a man aged 18 to 30 in good health. Both conserved end residues are part of each CDR3. Fields, in order: V gene, D gene, J gene, CDR3 protein, CDR3 DNA. The D gene is left open where the match is weak.

v_call: TRBV6-2/TRBV6-3
d_call: TRBD2
j_call: TRBJ2-1
cdr3_aa: CASSGGTNRRFF
cdr3_nt: TGTGCCAGCAGCGGGGGGACCAATAGACGGTTCTTC

v_call: TRBV4-1
d_call: .
j_call: TRBJ1-5
cdr3_aa: CASSQDLGGEPQHF
cdr3_nt: TGCGCCAGCAGCCAAGATCTGGGAGGGGAGCCCCAGCATTTT

v_call: TRBV5-5
d_call: .
j_call: TRBJ1-2
cdr3_aa: CASSWRTGNPLGGYTF
cdr3_nt: TGTGCCAGCAGCTGGCGGACGGGAAACCCTCTGGGTGGCTACACCTTC

v_call: TRBV25-1
d_call: .
j_call: TRBJ1-4
cdr3_aa: CASSPAAEANEKLFF
cdr3_nt: TGTGCCAGCAGCCCGGCGGCGGAGGCAAATGAAAAACTGTTTTTT

v_call: TRBV7-3
d_call: TRBD2
j_call: TRBJ2-5
cdr3_aa: CASSSGLAGDKYSATQYF
cdr3_nt: TGTGCCAGCAGCTCCGGACTAGCGGGAGACAAGTACTCGGCGACCCAGTACTTC

v_call: TRBV6-6
d_call: TRBD2
j_call: TRBJ2-2
cdr3_aa: CASSPGGPGELFF
cdr3_nt: TGTGCCAGCAGTCCGGGGGGGCCCGGGGAGCTGTTTTTT

v_call: TRBV9
d_call: .
j_call: TRBJ1-2
cdr3_aa: CASSAGQTPYGYTF
cdr3_nt: TGTGCCAGCAGCGCCGGACAGACCCCGTATGGCTACACCTTC

v_call: TRBV18
d_call: TRBD1
j_call: TRBJ1-2
cdr3_aa: CASSSPGGTGGAGGYTF
cdr3_nt: TGTGCCAGCTCATCCCCGGGCGGGACAGGGGGCGCCGGTGGCTACACCTTC

v_call: TRBV13
d_call: .
j_call: TRBJ2-3
cdr3_aa: CASSSESDTQYF
cdr3_nt: TGTGCCAGCAGCTCAGAGTCAGATACGCAGTATTTT

v_call: TRBV3-1/TRBV3-2
d_call: .
j_call: TRBJ1-1
cdr3_aa: CASSQYQLTEAFF
cdr3_nt: TGTGCCAGCAGCCAGTACCAGCTCACTGAAGCTTTCTTT

v_call: TRBV15
d_call: TRBD1
j_call: TRBJ1-4
cdr3_aa: CATSRQRQGEKEKLFF
cdr3_nt: TGTGCCACCAGCAGGCAGCGACAGGGGGAGAAGGAAAAACTGTTTTTT

v_call: TRBV10-3
d_call: .
j_call: TRBJ1-1
cdr3_aa: CAIDPTGGTGTEAFF
cdr3_nt: TGTGCCATCGACCCTACGGGGGGCACGGGCACTGAAGCTTTCTTT